The clone carrying this TCR beta chain was detected only a few times. Its antigen is currently unknown. The sample originates from a study of T-cell memory formation after mild COVID-19. The study, taken as a whole, reports: Contracting clones from day 15 to 85 had balanced CD4/CD8; later expanders favoured CD4+. Clones which contracted sat mainly in CM and EM if CD4+, and in EMRA if CD8+.

Researchers used 5'RACE with constant-segment primers to make TCR alpha and TCR beta cDNA libraries that carry sample barcodes and UMIs. TCRdb reprocessed the 5' RACE reads with MiXCR, giving one entry per CDR3 protein. This sample has 350,000 to 500,000 distinct CDR3 sequences, with around 17% found just once. This TCR was recovered from a young man who had mild COVID-19 (a few samples of this study predate the infection). Cell type and time point are not known. Sequenced material: PBMCs or a T cell subset sorted from them (not recorded which).

CDR3 in DNA: TGTGCCATCGCTGACGGATACACTGAAGCTTTCTTT. Translating gives CAIADGYTEAFF. This chain links TRBV19 with TRBJ1-1; D unresolved. Germline V lookup: CDR1 LNHDA, CDR2 SQIVND (reference sequence). V dropped 10 bases and J dropped 3 bases, with 12 bases sitting between them. The CDR3 has 12 amino acids.